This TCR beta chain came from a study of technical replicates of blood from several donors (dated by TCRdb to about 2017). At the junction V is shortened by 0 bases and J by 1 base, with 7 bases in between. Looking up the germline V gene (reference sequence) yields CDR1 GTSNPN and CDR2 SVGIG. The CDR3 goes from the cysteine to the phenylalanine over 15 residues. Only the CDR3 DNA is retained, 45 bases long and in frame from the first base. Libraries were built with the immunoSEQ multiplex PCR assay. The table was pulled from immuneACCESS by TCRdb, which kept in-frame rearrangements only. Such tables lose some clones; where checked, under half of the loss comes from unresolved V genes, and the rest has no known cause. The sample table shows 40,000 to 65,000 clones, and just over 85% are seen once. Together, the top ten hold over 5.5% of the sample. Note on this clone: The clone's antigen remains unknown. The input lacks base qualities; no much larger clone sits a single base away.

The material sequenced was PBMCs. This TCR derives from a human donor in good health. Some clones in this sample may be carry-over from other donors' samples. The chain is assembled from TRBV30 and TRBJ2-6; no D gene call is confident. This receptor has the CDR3 CAWSVGGSGANVLTF. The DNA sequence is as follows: TGTGCCTGGAGTGTAGGCGGTTCTGGGGCCAACGTCCTGACTTTC.